The clone carrying this T cell receptor (beta chain) appeared a few times. With constant-segment primers, 5'RACE yielded cDNA libraries of TCR alpha and TCR beta that carried sample barcodes and UMIs. TCRdb reprocessed the 5' RACE reads via MiXCR and lists one record per CDR3 protein. Of about 270,000 distinct CDR3 sequences in the sample, just over 15% were seen once. These data come from a study of T-cell memory formation after mild COVID-19. Study-level information: TCR clustering was largely donor specific.

This CDR3 has 16 residues. Germline CDR1 LNHDA, CDR2 SQIVND (reference sequence). The V and J ends lost 4 bases and 8 bases, in that order; junction bases with no gene match: 10. The specimen sequenced was PBMCs or a T cell subset sorted from them (not recorded which). The rearrangement joins TRBV19 to TRBJ2-1; 11 bases map to TRBD1. This clonotype originated in an adult woman who had mild COVID-19 (a few samples of this study predate the infection). Cell type and time point are not known. The CDR3 sequence is CASSTWGQGVLDEQFF. CDR3 in DNA: TGTGCCAGTAGTACTTGGGGACAGGGGGTGTTGGATGAGCAGTTCTTC.